The following is a TCR beta chain sequence with its context. Its antigen is still unknown. The sample belongs to a study of cytomegalovirus exposure and HLA in healthy donors. Turning to the study itself: The roughly 120 million unique TCR beta sequences, from about 179 million T cells, were found by an earlier analysis. Notes on the study in general: A missense DCLRE1C variant was associated with V- and J-gene trimming of TCR beta chains in a later analysis, and an independent cohort replicated the association. Investigators reported 150 to 200 TCR beta chains as tied to cytomegalovirus. Across donors, presence/absence analyses took sequencing depth to be roughly uniform.

The ends lost 6 bases at V and 7 bases at J; junction bases unmatched: 12. Per the germline V gene, CDR1 is MNHNY and CDR2 is SVGAGI (reference sequence). This CDR3 spans 16 amino acids. PCR used 60 Vbeta primers and 13 Jbeta primers. Assay used: immunoSEQ multiplex PCR; TCRdb lists only in-frame clones, some missing. In the table there are 120,000 to 150,000 clones, roughly 88% of which are singletons. The J gene is TRBJ1-6, the V gene TRBV6-6, with TRBD1 identical over 7 bases. This TCR was sampled from a woman in her forties in good health and CMV-seronegative. The sequenced sample was PBMCs. CDR3: CASRHSLDRQNSPLHF. The DNA for the CDR3 is TGTGCCAGCAGACATTCCTTGGACAGGCAGAATTCACCCCTCCACTTT.